This is a list of T cell receptor beta chains from one sample in a study of blood T cell repertoires in COVID-19. TCRdb's copy holds only in-frame clones and misses some; the assay was immunoSEQ multiplex PCR. In the table there are roughly 250,000 clones, 88% of which are singletons. Material for sequencing was PBMCs or T cells enriched from blood (not recorded which). These TCRs come from a middle-aged woman with acute COVID-19. Both conserved end residues are part of each CDR3. The order of the fields is V gene, CDR3 protein.

v_call: TRBV7-2
cdr3_aa: CASSSQGNTEAFF

v_call: TRBV18
cdr3_aa: CASSPADSSIGTIYF

v_call: TRBV3-1/TRBV3-2
cdr3_aa: CASRGGGHGYTF

v_call: TRBV4-3
cdr3_aa: CASSQDGRDIDTQYF

v_call: TRBV2
cdr3_aa: CASTPDSGAFF

v_call: TRBV6-5
cdr3_aa: CASTLVRGNNSPLHF

v_call: TRBV7-9
cdr3_aa: CASSQAGPSADTQYF

v_call: TRBV2
cdr3_aa: CASSEAFQVNEKLFF

v_call: TRBV30
cdr3_aa: CAWSPKRSDTEAFF

v_call: TRBV27
cdr3_aa: CASSPLYRGPNTGELFF

v_call: TRBV19
cdr3_aa: CASRSDRVGYGYTF

v_call: TRBV19
cdr3_aa: CASSKGDRNTEAFF

v_call: TRBV7-6
cdr3_aa: CASSQTLAGGPREQYF

v_call: TRBV4-2
cdr3_aa: CASSQKGLDADRYNEQFF

v_call: TRBV7-9
cdr3_aa: CASSIDRDNYGYTF

v_call: TRBV29-1
cdr3_aa: CSVAGQGFAGNTIYF

v_call: TRBV28
cdr3_aa: CASTLTTVNEKLFF

v_call: TRBV7-7
cdr3_aa: CASSPLREGMNTEAFF

v_call: TRBV9
cdr3_aa: CASSVELNSPLHF

v_call: TRBV13
cdr3_aa: CASSSRLALFGTGELFF

v_call: TRBV11-3
cdr3_aa: CASSLDRIGRESSYNEQFF

v_call: TRBV3-1/TRBV3-2
cdr3_aa: CASSQGIGTANTGELFF

v_call: TRBV4-1
cdr3_aa: CASSQTGTSGYNEQFF

v_call: TRBV25-1
cdr3_aa: CASSEWGGNYGYTF

v_call: TRBV5-1
cdr3_aa: CASNSEAREQFF

v_call: TRBV3-1/TRBV3-2
cdr3_aa: CASSQEAGADTQYF

v_call: TRBV7-3
cdr3_aa: CASSLGGDTEAFF

v_call: TRBV10-2
cdr3_aa: CASEITLQRELWYGYTF

v_call: TRBV7-8
cdr3_aa: CASHPGVNSNQPQHF

v_call: TRBV6-5
cdr3_aa: CASSFDPGQYSSPLHF

v_call: TRBV7-7
cdr3_aa: CASSAEWGDQETQYF

v_call: TRBV7-2
cdr3_aa: CASSHPGDRGGRSPLHF

v_call: TRBV5-8
cdr3_aa: CASSIPRTGVRGHTIYF